The rows below give T cell receptor beta chains drawn from one sample of a study of CD8+CD57+ T cells in acquired aplastic anemia. TCRdb fed the reads into MiXCR, producing one record per CDR3 protein. The table includes around 180,000 distinct CDR3 sequences, 55% to 70% detected once. The sample was sorted CD4+, CD8+, or CD8+CD57+ T cells (not recorded which) from PBMCs. Receptors were obtained from a human donor with severe aplastic anemia or a healthy control (not recorded which). CDR3s include the opening cysteine and the closing phenylalanine or tryptophan. Each record gives: clone size, J gene, V gene, D gene, CDR3 DNA, CDR3 protein. A D gene is named only where the DNA matches it firmly. Expanded clones are given a class, and other clones once, few, many or no size at all.

>NA|TRBJ2-1|TRBV24-1|TRBD2
TGTGCCACCAGTGATCACGGGACTAGCACATACAATGAGCAGTTCTTC
CATSDHGTSTYNEQFF
>NA|TRBJ1-6|TRBV7-9|NA
TGTGCCAGCAGCCCTGCCTCCTATAATTCACCCCTCCACTTT
CASSPASYNSPLHF
>many|TRBJ2-5|TRBV5-8|TRBD2
TGTGCCAGCAGCCCCAGCGGGGGGGCCGAGACCCAGTACTTC
CASSPSGGAETQYF
>many|TRBJ1-1|TRBV11-2|NA
TGTGCCAGCGGCATGAACACTGAAGCTTTCTTT
CASGMNTEAFF
>NA|TRBJ1-6|TRBV2|NA
TGTGCCAGCAGCATAGCTCCAAATTCACCCCTCCACTTT
CASSIAPNSPLHF
>NA|TRBJ2-3|TRBV20-1|NA
TGCAGTGCTAGAGATGGGAACTTGGGCACAGATACGCAGTATTTT
CSARDGNLGTDTQYF
>NA|TRBJ2-7|TRBV7-2|TRBD1
TGTGCCAGCAGCTTAAGGGGGACAGTTGAGCAGTACTTC
CASSLRGTVEQYF
>once|TRBJ2-7|TRBV7-2|NA
TGTGCCAGCGGCTTACCGACTCCCGACGCAGGCTACGAGCAGTACTTC
CASGLPTPDAGYEQYF
>NA|TRBJ1-4|TRBV12-3/TRBV12-4|NA
TGTGCCAGCAGTGCGACAGCGACGAAACTGTTTTTT
CASSATATKLFF
>NA|TRBJ2-5|TRBV7-6|NA
TGTGCCAGCAGCTTAGAGGTGCTAGGGACCCAGTACTTC
CASSLEVLGTQYF
>NA|TRBJ2-3|TRBV24-1|TRBD2
TGTGCCACCAGTGTAGCGGGTAGCACAGATGCGCAGTATTTT
CATSVAGSTDAQYF
>NA|TRBJ2-7|TRBV20-1|TRBD2
TGCAGTGGTCGTGAGGTTAGCGGGGACTACGAGCAGTACTTC
CSGREVSGDYEQYF
>few|TRBJ2-5|TRBV24-1|NA
TGTGCCACCAGTGAGGGGGGCGTCGAGACCCAGTACTTC
CATSEGGVETQYF
>NA|TRBJ1-2|TRBV5-1|NA
TGCGCCAGCAGCTTGGACGGGGGCAACTATGGCTACACCTTC
CASSLDGGNYGYTF
>NA|TRBJ2-7|TRBV25-1|TRBD1
TGTGCCAGCAGTGGCGACAGGGGACACTACGAGCAGTACTTC
CASSGDRGHYEQYF
>NA|TRBJ2-7|TRBV6-2/TRBV6-3|TRBD2
TGTGCCAGCATCCGGGGGACTAGCAGCGAGCAGTACTTC
CASIRGTSSEQYF
>NA|TRBJ2-7|TRBV19|NA
TGTGCCAGTAGTATTGGAGGGGGCTCCGGCGAGCAGTACTTC
CASSIGGGSGEQYF
>NA|TRBJ2-1|TRBV5-1|NA
TGCGCCAGCAGCGAGCGGTCAAACAATGAGCAGTTCTTC
CASSERSNNEQFF
>NA|TRBJ1-6|TRBV15|NA
TGTGCCACCAGCAGAGCCAGGTCGAGTTCACCCCTCCACTTT
CATSRARSSSPLHF
>NA|TRBJ2-7|TRBV7-6|TRBD2
TGTGCCAGCAGCTCTCAACTAGCGGGGGGTTATCCCTACGAGCAGTACTTC
CASSSQLAGGYPYEQYF
>many|TRBJ2-7|TRBV25-1|NA
TGTGCCAGCAGTGAACTAAACGAGCAGTACTTC
CASSELNEQYF
>many|TRBJ1-1|TRBV6-2/TRBV6-3|NA
TGTGCCAGCAGCCCGACAGAAAACACTGAAGCTTTCTTT
CASSPTENTEAFF
>NA|TRBJ1-4|TRBV7-8|TRBD1
TGTGCCAGCAGCTTAAGACAGGGAAGTGAAAAACTGTTTTTT
CASSLRQGSEKLFF
>NA|TRBJ1-1|TRBV5-8|NA
TGTGCCAGCAGAACCGGGACAAGAAACACTGAAGCTTTCTTT
CASRTGTRNTEAFF
>few|TRBJ2-7|TRBV29-1|TRBD1
TGCAGCGTGGGACTCTTGCAGGGGGCAAGCGAGCAGTACTTC
CSVGLLQGASEQYF
>few|TRBJ2-7|TRBV7-9|NA
TGTGCCAGCAGCTTAGTAGCGTCCACCTACGAGCAGTACTTC
CASSLVASTYEQYF
>NA|TRBJ2-1|TRBV12-3/TRBV12-4|TRBD2
TGTGCCAGCGGGACTAGTTCCCACAATGAGCAGTTCTTC
CASGTSSHNEQFF
>NA|TRBJ1-5|TRBV20-1|TRBD1
TGCAGTGCTGGAGACAGGGGTCCTTACGAGCATTTT
CSAGDRGPYEHF
>NA|TRBJ2-7|TRBV6-1|TRBD1
TGTGCCAGCGGGGACAGGGTCTCCTACGAGCAGTACTTC
CASGDRVSYEQYF
>NA|TRBJ2-7|TRBV2|NA
TGTGCCAGCAGTGAAGGAGGGACGCCAACCTACGAGCAGTACTTC
CASSEGGTPTYEQYF
>NA|TRBJ1-5|TRBV15|TRBD1
TGTGCCACCAGACAAGACAGGGATAGCAATCAGCCCCAGCATTTT
CATRQDRDSNQPQHF
>many|TRBJ1-5|TRBV27|NA
TGTGCCAGCAGTTTATCGGTTGGTCAGCCCCAGCATTTT
CASSLSVGQPQHF
>NA|TRBJ2-6|TRBV7-9|NA
TGTGCCAGCAGTCACACGCAGGGTCCCGGGGCCAACGTCCTGACTTTC
CASSHTQGPGANVLTF
>NA|TRBJ1-1|TRBV7-6|NA
TGTGCCAGCAGCTCCGGAGTGGGGAGGACTGAAGCTTTCTTT
CASSSGVGRTEAFF
>NA|TRBJ2-7|TRBV7-9|NA
TGTGCCAGCAGCTTAAGTGCCGGGATGTCCTACGAGCAGTACTTC
CASSLSAGMSYEQYF
>NA|TRBJ1-1|TRBV15|TRBD1
TGCGCCACCAGCACCAGAGGGACAGGGCGGCAAGCTTTCTTT
CATSTRGTGRQAFF
>NA|TRBJ1-2|TRBV7-9|TRBD1
TGTGCCACTCAAGGCGAGGGGGCAGCCTATGGCTACACCTTC
CATQGEGAAYGYTF
>NA|TRBJ2-1|TRBV2|NA
TGTGCCAGCAGGGGGTATACCTACAATGAGCAGTTCTTC
CASRGYTYNEQFF
>NA|TRBJ2-7|TRBV2|TRBD1
TGTGCCAGCAGTTACAGGGGTAGGAACGAGCAGTACTTC
CASSYRGRNEQYF
>NA|TRBJ2-7|TRBV7-2|NA
TGTGCCAGCAGCTTAGTGGGGGGGGCCTTCTACGAGCAGTACTTC
CASSLVGGAFYEQYF
>many|TRBJ2-7|TRBV9|TRBD1
TGTGTCAGCAGCGTCGACAGGGGTGCCGAGCAGTACTTC
CVSSVDRGAEQYF
>NA|TRBJ2-1|TRBV7-3|TRBD2
TGTGCCAGCAGCTTATGGGGACTAAACAATGAGCAGTTCTTC
CASSLWGLNNEQFF
>NA|TRBJ2-2|TRBV29-1|NA
TGCAGCAGTTTCGGGGGTACCGGGGAGCTGTTTTTT
CSSFGGTGELFF
>many|TRBJ1-1|TRBV4-2|NA
TGTGCCAGCAGCCAAGCCGCAGGGGCTATGAACACTGAAGCTTTCTTT
CASSQAAGAMNTEAFF
>NA|TRBJ2-7|TRBV27|NA
TGTGCCAGCAGTTTAACGAGAAGGTCCTACGAGCAGTACTTC
CASSLTRRSYEQYF
>NA|TRBJ2-2|TRBV24-1|TRBD1
TGTGCCACCAGTGACCAACCCGGACAGGGCCGTAGGAGCACCGGGGAGCTGTTTTTT
CATSDQPGQGRRSTGELFF
>NA|TRBJ2-3|TRBV5-1|TRBD2
TGCGCCAGCAGCTTTAGCGGGGTCACAGATACGCAGTATTTT
CASSFSGVTDTQYF
>NA|TRBJ2-3|TRBV7-2|TRBD2
TGTGCCAGCAGTCAAAGCGGGGTGGTCACAGATACGCAGTATTTT
CASSQSGVVTDTQYF
>many|TRBJ2-1|TRBV5-5|TRBD1
TGTGCCAGCAGCTTAGACCTGGGACAGCTGGGAAATGAGCAGTTCTTC
CASSLDLGQLGNEQFF
>once|TRBJ2-7|TRBV6-1|NA
TGTGCCAGCAGTTACTTAGGGGCCCACGAGCAGTACTTC
CASSYLGAHEQYF